Described below is a single T cell receptor beta chain sequence and its context. Other nucleotide sequences in the sample specify the same CDR3. The ends lost 6 bases at V and 4 bases at J; junction bases unmatched: 3. The germline V gene has CDR1 MDHEN and CDR2 SYDVKM. This CDR3 spans 13 amino acids. Method: immunoSEQ multiplex PCR; TCRdb's copy keeps in-frame clones and lacks some. The sample records some 41,000 clones, roughly 91% being singletons. This entry belongs to a study of T cell changes during pregnancy in multiple sclerosis. Source material: PBMCs (not recorded whether the cells were cultured). This TCR was sampled from a female donor with multiple sclerosis, enrolled in a pregnancy study. The V call is TRBV28, the J call TRBJ2-7; 10 nucleotides match TRBD1. CDR3 residues: CASRTGGGYEQYF. For the CDR3, the DNA is TGTGCCAGCAGGACAGGGGGCGGATACGAGCAGTACTTC.